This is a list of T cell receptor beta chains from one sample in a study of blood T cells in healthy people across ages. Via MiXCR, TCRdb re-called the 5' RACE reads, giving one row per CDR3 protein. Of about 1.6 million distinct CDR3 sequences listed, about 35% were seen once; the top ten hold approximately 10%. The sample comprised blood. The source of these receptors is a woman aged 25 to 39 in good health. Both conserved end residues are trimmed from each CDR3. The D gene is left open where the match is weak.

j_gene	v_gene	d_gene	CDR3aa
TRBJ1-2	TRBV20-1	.	SATGQPNYGCT
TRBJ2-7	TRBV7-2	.	ASSLHSYGYEQY
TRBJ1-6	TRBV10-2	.	ARGDIRFSVNSPLH
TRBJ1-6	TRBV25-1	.	ASSESYGRVSPLH
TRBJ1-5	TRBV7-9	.	ASSLTAGVEQPQH
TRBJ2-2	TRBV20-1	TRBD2	SARDSSGRALYTGELF
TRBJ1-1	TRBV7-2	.	ASSWGWGGTEAF
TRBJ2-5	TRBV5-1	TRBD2	ASSWTSGGKEETQY
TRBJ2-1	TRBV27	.	ASRRRVINEQF
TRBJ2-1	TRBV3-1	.	ASSQDATYNEQF
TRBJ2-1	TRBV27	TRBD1	ASSRDRVRSSYNEQF
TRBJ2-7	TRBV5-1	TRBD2	ASSQWTSGSSYEQY
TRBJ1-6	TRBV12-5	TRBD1	ASGQKQGASYNSPLH
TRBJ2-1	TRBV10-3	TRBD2	AISESGTSNEQF
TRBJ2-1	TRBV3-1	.	ASSQYLASLGEQF
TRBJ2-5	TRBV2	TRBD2	ASSPGTMRVETQY
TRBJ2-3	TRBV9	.	ASSVLARADTQY
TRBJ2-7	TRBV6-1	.	ASSDRGQGGSYEQY
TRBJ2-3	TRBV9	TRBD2	ASSHPLGLAGGTDTQY
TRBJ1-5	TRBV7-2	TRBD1	ASRDRNSNQPQH